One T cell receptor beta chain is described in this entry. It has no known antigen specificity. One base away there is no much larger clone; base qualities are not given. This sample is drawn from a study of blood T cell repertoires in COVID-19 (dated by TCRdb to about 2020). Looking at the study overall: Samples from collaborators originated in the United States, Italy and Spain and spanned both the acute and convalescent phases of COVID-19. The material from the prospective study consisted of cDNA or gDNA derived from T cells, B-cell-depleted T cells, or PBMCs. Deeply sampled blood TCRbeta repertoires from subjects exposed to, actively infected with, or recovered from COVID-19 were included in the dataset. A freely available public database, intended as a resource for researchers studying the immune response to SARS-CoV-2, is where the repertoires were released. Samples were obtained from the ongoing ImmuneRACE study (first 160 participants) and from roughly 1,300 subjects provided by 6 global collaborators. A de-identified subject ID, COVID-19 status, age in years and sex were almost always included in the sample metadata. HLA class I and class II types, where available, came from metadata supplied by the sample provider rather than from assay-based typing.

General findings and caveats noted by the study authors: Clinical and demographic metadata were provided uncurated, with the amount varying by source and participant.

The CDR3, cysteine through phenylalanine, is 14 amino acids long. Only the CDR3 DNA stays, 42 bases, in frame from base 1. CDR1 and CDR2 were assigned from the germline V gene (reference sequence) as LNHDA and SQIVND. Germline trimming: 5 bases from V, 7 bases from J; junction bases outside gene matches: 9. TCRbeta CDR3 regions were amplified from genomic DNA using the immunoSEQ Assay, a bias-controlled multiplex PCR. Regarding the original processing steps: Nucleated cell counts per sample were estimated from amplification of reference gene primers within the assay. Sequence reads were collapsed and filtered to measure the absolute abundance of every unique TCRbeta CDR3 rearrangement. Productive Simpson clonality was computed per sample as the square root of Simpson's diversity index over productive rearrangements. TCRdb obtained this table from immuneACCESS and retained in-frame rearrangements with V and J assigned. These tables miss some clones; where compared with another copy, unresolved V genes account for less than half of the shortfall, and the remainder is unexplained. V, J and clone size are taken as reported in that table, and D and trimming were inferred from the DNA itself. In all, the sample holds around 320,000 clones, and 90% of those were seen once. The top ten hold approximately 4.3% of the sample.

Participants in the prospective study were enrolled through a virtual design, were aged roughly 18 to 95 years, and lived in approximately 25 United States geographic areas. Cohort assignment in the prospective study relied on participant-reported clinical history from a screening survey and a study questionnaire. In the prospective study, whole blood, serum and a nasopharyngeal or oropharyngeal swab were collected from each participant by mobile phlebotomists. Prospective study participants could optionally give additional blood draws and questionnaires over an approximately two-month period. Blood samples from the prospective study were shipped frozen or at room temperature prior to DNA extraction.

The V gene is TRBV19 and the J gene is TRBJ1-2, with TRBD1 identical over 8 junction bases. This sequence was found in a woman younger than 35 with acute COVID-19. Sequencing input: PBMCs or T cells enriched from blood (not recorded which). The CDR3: CASSVDRVGAGYTF. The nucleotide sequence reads TGTGCCAGTAGTGTGGACAGGGTCGGGGCTGGCTACACCTTC.